The rows below give T cell receptor beta chains drawn from one sample of a study of T-cell memory formation after mild COVID-19. TCRdb itself ran the 5' RACE reads through MiXCR, one entry per CDR3 protein. The table includes about 150,000 distinct CDR3 sequences, less than 25% detected once. The sequencing input was PBMCs or a T cell subset sorted from them (not recorded which). These receptors all come from an adult woman who had mild COVID-19 (a few samples of this study predate the infection). Cell type and time point are not known. The CDR3 runs from the conserved cysteine through the conserved F or W. Fields, in order: D gene, V gene, CDR3 protein. D genes are given only for firm matches.

D: TRBD1; V: TRBV9; CDR3: CASSDGTGIYEQYF
D: .; V: TRBV27; CDR3: CASSLNRNTEAFF
D: TRBD2; V: TRBV11-2; CDR3: CASSWGGFQETQYF
D: .; V: TRBV13; CDR3: CASSSTGSGNTIYF
D: .; V: TRBV9; CDR3: CASSVEASALLDTQYF
D: .; V: TRBV20-1; CDR3: CSVWGDTQYF
D: .; V: TRBV7-8; CDR3: CASSFGTVELMGETQYF
D: TRBD2; V: TRBV29-1; CDR3: CSVEMPSGIHEQFF
D: TRBD1; V: TRBV7-9; CDR3: CASSSAGTGVYEQYF
D: .; V: TRBV19; CDR3: CASTAGTPKTAFF
D: TRBD1; V: TRBV4-3; CDR3: CASSPSPNRGGNTEAFF
D: .; V: TRBV11-2; CDR3: CASSLSVTASSYNEQFF
D: TRBD2; V: TRBV20-1; CDR3: CSAGGLAGALSYEQYF
D: .; V: TRBV7-6; CDR3: CASSLQANYEQYF
D: .; V: TRBV4-1; CDR3: CASSRGDGNTEAFF
D: .; V: TRBV20-1; CDR3: CSARTGGLGNQPQHF
D: .; V: TRBV5-1; CDR3: CASSWGLNSPLHF
D: TRBD1; V: TRBV7-9; CDR3: CASSSDRGPYNEQFF
D: TRBD1; V: TRBV7-9; CDR3: CASSSHRLDRISEQYF
D: .; V: TRBV4-2; CDR3: CASSQVWGASYEQYF
D: .; V: TRBV2; CDR3: CASSPPPLRGGDGEKLFF
D: TRBD2; V: TRBV2; CDR3: CASSDDMGGSEQYF
D: TRBD2; V: TRBV29-1; CDR3: CSVVLAGDPYNEQFF